These 16 T cell receptor beta chains originate from one sample sequenced in a study of neurological immune-mediated disorders. MiXCR, applied by TCRdb to the 5' RACE reads, yields one record per CDR3 protein. The table records 20,000 to 25,000 distinct CDR3 sequences, approximately 7% of them present only once. Sequenced sample: PBMCs. The receptors here all came from a woman aged 40 to 50 in good health.

This clonotype showed up many times. This rearrangement joins TRBV5-1 to TRBJ2-1, with D unclear. Germline CDR1 reads SGHRS; CDR2 reads YFSETQ. The CDR3 contains 14 residues. Trimming pared 9 bases from V and 0 bases from J, leaving 13 bases between. The DNA for the CDR3 is TGCGCCAAATTTACGTACAGCTCCTACAATGAGCAGTTCTTC. Translation: CAKFTYSSYNEQFF.

This clonotype has a count of ten or more. V usage is TRBV5-5 and J usage is TRBJ2-7, with 7 positions matching TRBD2. Germline V CDR1 and CDR2: SGHKS, YYEKEE (reference sequence). This CDR3 spans 14 amino acids. The V and J ends lost 4 bases and 5 bases, in that order; junction bases with no gene match: 9. This CDR3 reads CASSLGGELNEQYF. The DNA for the CDR3 is TGTGCCAGCAGCCTGGGAGGGGAATTAAACGAGCAGTACTTC.

This clonotype was observed at least ten times. This chain joins TRBV20-1 and TRBJ2-2; D possibly corresponds to TRBD2 (6 bases). V shed 0 bases and J shed 4 bases, with 12 bases lying between them. The germline V gene has CDR1 DFQATT and CDR2 SNEGSKA (reference sequence). The CDR3 loop spans 15 amino acids. The CDR3 nucleotides read TGCAGTGCTAGAGATGGGAGGTTGGGCACCGGGGAGCTGTTTTTT. This encodes CSARDGRLGTGELFF.

This clonotype was found many times. The CDR3 bases are TGTGCCAGCAGCTTTGGTGGAGGGGGCTCCTACGAGCAGTACTTC. It codes for CASSFGGGGSYEQYF. V is TRBV7-2 and J is TRBJ2-7; D possibly matches TRBD1 or TRBD2 (6 bases each). V was pared by 3 bases and J by 0 bases, with 12 bases between. The germline gives CDR1 SGHTA, CDR2 FQGNSA. CDR3 size: 15 residues.

This clonotype is medium-sized within its sample. This chain connects TRBV6-5 to TRBJ2-2, with D tentatively TRBD1 or TRBD2 (5 bases each). From germline, CDR1 is MNHEY and CDR2 SVGAGI. This CDR3 contains 14 residues. With 5 bases removed from V and 1 base from J, the gap between germline ends came to 8 bases. The CDR3 nucleotides are TGTGCCAGCAGTGGGACGGGGAACACCGGGGAGCTGTTTTTT. Translation gives CASSGTGNTGELFF.

This clonotype counts as medium-sized (0.01 to 0.1%). J is TRBJ2-7 and V is TRBV13; D ambiguous. Germline loops: CDR1 PRHDT, CDR2 FYEKMQ (reference sequence). This CDR3 is built from 14 residues. The V and J ends lost 7 bases and 6 bases respectively, with 19 bases between them. CDR3 coding DNA: TGTGCCAGCAACTTGGGTTCGGGTTCGGCCGAGCAGTACTTC. It codes for CASNLGSGSAEQYF.

By share of the sample, this clonotype is medium-sized. V gene TRBV5-1 combines with J gene TRBJ1-1, with TRBD1 as a possible D gene (6 bases). CDR1 and CDR2 (germline): SGHRS, YFSETQ. Trimming took off 0 bases at V and 1 base at J, with 13 bases between the two ends. This CDR3 region has 16 residues. The CDR3 sequence: CASSLARQGQNTEAFF. The CDR3 DNA follows: TGCGCCAGCAGCTTGGCCCGGCAGGGGCAGAACACTGAAGCTTTCTTT. The whole variable domain, remainder taken from reference TRBV5-1 and TRBJ1-1, is KAGVTQTPRYLIKTRGQQVTLSCSPISGHRSVSWYQQTPGQGLQFLFEYFSETQRNKGNFPGRFSGRQFSNSRSEMNVSTLELGDSALYLCASSLARQGQNTEAFFGQGTRLTVV.

This clonotype has a count of ten or more. The chain couples TRBV7-9 to TRBJ1-4, with unresolved D. The germline V gene has CDR1 SEHNR and CDR2 FQNEAQ (reference sequence). V lost 5 bases and J 8 bases, leaving 21 bases between the germline ends. This CDR3 region has 16 residues. CDR3 sequence reads: CASSPNGPGPREKLFF. CDR3 nucleotide sequence: TGTGCCAGCAGCCCCAACGGTCCGGGTCCTAGGGAAAAACTGTTTTTT.

This clonotype was found many times. The chain recombines TRBV3-1 with TRBJ2-5; possible D gene TRBD1, 5 bases. Trimming stripped 3 bases from V and 0 bases from J, with 17 bases between. CDR1 LGHDT and CDR2 YNNKEL come from the germline V gene (reference sequence). The CDR3 covers 17 residues. The CDR3 protein is CASSQVLREEYQETQYF. CDR3 nucleotides: TGTGCCAGCAGCCAGGTTCTCAGGGAAGAGTACCAAGAGACCCAGTACTTC.

This clonotype was detected many times. The chain joins TRBV6-2 or TRBV6-3 to TRBJ2-7, with D tentatively TRBD1 or TRBD2 (7 bases each). The ends were cut back, 6 bases at V and 2 bases at J, with 20 bases in the middle. This CDR3 is built from 16 residues. Looked up from germline, CDR1 is MNHEY and CDR2 is SVGEGT. The CDR3, as DNA: TGTGCCAGCAGGACTTCCGGGACAGCGGGAACCTACGAGCAGTACTTC. Translated: CASRTSGTAGTYEQYF.

This clonotype appeared a few times. This rearrangement joins TRBV5-5 to TRBJ2-3; a possible D gene is TRBD2 (5 bases). The V end lost 2 bases, the J end lost 1 base, and 11 bases lay between the germline ends. This CDR3 is built from 15 residues. Germline CDR1 is SGHKS and CDR2 is YYEKEE (reference sequence). CDR3 coding DNA: TGTGCCAGCAGCTTACTAGGATCCGGCACAGATACGCAGTATTTT. Protein sequence: CASSLLGSGTDTQYF.

As for this clonotype: Compared with germline, one end of the junction differs, possibly owing to a read error. The CDR3 sequence is CANSSGTGCNQPQHF. CDR3 in DNA: TGTGCCAACAGCTCCGGGACAGGGTGCAATCAGCCCCAGCATTTT. The genes are TRBV9 and TRBJ1-5; 9 positions agree with TRBD1. Germline CDR1 reads SGDLS; CDR2 reads YYNGEE. The CDR3 totals 15 residues.

Judged by abundance, this clonotype is medium-sized (0.01 to 0.1%). The chain has TRBV29-1 and TRBJ2-3; D remains ambiguous. Per the germline V gene, CDR1 is SQVTM and CDR2 is ANQGSEA. The CDR3 length is 14 residues. Trimming took 3 bases from V and 4 from J, leaving 14 bases between them. The CDR3 DNA sequence: TGCAGCGTTGATGGTGGCTGGGGTGCAGATACGCAGTATTTT. Amino acid sequence: CSVDGGWGADTQYF.

At least ten counts were recorded for this clonotype. CDR3 bases: TGTGCCAGCAGCTTATCCCCACAGGGGGCGGAGGAGCAGTACTTC. As protein: CASSLSPQGAEEQYF. The gene calls are TRBV7-8 and TRBJ2-7; 9 bases align to TRBD1. Germline CDR1 and CDR2: SGHVS and FQNEAQ. This CDR3 has 15 residues. Germline trimming cut 2 bases from V and 7 bases from J; bases unmatched to any gene: 9.

This clonotype was recorded many times. The chain joins TRBV20-1 to TRBJ2-1, with D perhaps matching TRBD1 or TRBD2 (5 bases each). There are 13 residues in the CDR3. V lost 3 bases to trimming and J lost 4 bases, with 10 bases between them. The germline V gene has CDR1 DFQATT and CDR2 SNEGSKA (reference sequence). CDR3 nucleotide sequence: TGCAGTGCTAGCGGGACGCTTTACAATGAGCAGTTCTTC. This gives the protein CSASGTLYNEQFF.

This clonotype was seen many times. The chain employs TRBV29-1 and TRBJ2-5; maybe TRBD2 (7 bases). The CDR3 has 14 residues. The germline V gene encodes CDR1 SQVTM and CDR2 ANQGSEA. The V gene lost 7 bases and the J gene lost 4 bases, with 19 bases spanning the gap. This CDR3 is CSAKRGGGRETQYF. CDR3 sequence (DNA): TGCAGCGCCAAACGTGGCGGGGGCCGAGAGACCCAGTACTTC.